A selection of T cell receptor beta chains follows, all from one sample in a study of T cell repertoires in aging, cancer and after chemotherapy. MiXCR, applied by TCRdb to the multiplex PCR reads, yields one record per CDR3 protein. The sample has more than 800 distinct CDR3 sequences; approximately 25% are singletons. Material: blood. These receptors were taken from a human donor with a blood cancer. The CDR3 runs from the conserved cysteine through the conserved F or W. Each record gives: V gene, J gene, D gene, CDR3 protein. The D gene is left open where the match is weak.

TRBV7-9	TRBJ1-2	TRBD1	CASSRGTDYYGYTF
TRBV7-3	TRBJ2-7	-	CASSLRSGGEYEQYF
TRBV20-1	TRBJ2-1	TRBD2	CSARSGSSYNEQFF
TRBV5-1	TRBJ2-1	-	CASSFSRPGNEQFF
TRBV29-1	TRBJ1-1	-	CSVAPGETFF
TRBV6-2/TRBV6-3	TRBJ2-3	TRBD2	CATRLAGVSDTQYF
TRBV13	TRBJ1-2	-	CASSIRGANYGYTF
TRBV7-2	TRBJ1-3	-	CASSFGQPRSGNTIYF
TRBV28	TRBJ1-1	-	CASSSVETEAFF
TRBV7-3	TRBJ2-7	-	CASSLTGDEQYF
TRBV20-1	TRBJ2-7	TRBD2	CSAGGTSGSYEQYF
TRBV28	TRBJ2-5	-	CASSGQQETQYF
TRBV6-6	TRBJ1-4	-	CASTSNEKLFF
TRBV6-5	TRBJ1-5	-	CASSYSRNSNQPQHF
TRBV7-9	TRBJ2-7	-	CASSLGVGGSFEQYF
TRBV28	TRBJ2-2	-	CASSLPGIYTGELFF
TRBV30	TRBJ1-2	TRBD1	CAWSPPDRGRHGYTF
TRBV30	TRBJ1-2	-	CAWSVSSSAPYTF
TRBV21-1	TRBJ2-1	-	CASSKDSGPPSSYTEQFF
TRBV6-6	TRBJ1-2	TRBD1	CASTGTAQSYGYTF
TRBV12-3/TRBV12-4	TRBJ2-2	-	CASSLLRGAGELFF
TRBV6-6	TRBJ1-1	-	CASSPRRQVNTEAFF
TRBV28	TRBJ2-3	TRBD1	CASRRGRQFSLASRRINTDTQYF
TRBV11-2	TRBJ2-5	TRBD2	CASSFSLAETVETQYF
TRBV6-5	TRBJ2-2	TRBD2	CASSSRLAAGELFF
TRBV24-1	TRBJ2-2	TRBD1	CATSDAQGLGTGELFF
TRBV6-5	TRBJ2-4	-	CASSRGRAWDIQYF
TRBV4-1	TRBJ2-1	TRBD2	CASSQDTASGGHNEQFF
TRBV12-3/TRBV12-4	TRBJ2-1	-	CASSSYLGEQFF
TRBV14	TRBJ1-1	-	CASSQEGNTEAFF
TRBV5-6	TRBJ2-5	TRBD2	CASSWLAGVSETQYF
TRBV28	TRBJ2-3	-	CASGTPNTDTQYF
TRBV21-1	TRBJ1-2	-	CASSKDSEYGYTF
TRBV7-7	TRBJ2-1	TRBD2	CASSSSAGGPYNEQFF
TRBV2	TRBJ1-6	-	CAGMESSYNSPLQF
TRBV28	TRBJ2-3	TRBD1	CASSLGTAPDTQYF
TRBV6-5	TRBJ1-2	-	CASSYSRTGYGGYTF
TRBV6-2/TRBV6-3	TRBJ2-1	TRBD2	CANSYMIAGGIGNEKFF
TRBV11-1	TRBJ2-3	TRBD1	CASSRNRGQGTDTQYF
TRBV5-6	TRBJ2-3	-	CASSLGAQGGADTQYF
TRBV28	TRBJ1-2	-	CASSQGYGYTF
TRBV5-1	TRBJ1-2	TRBD1	CASSLGGTGVNYGYTF
TRBV20-1	TRBJ2-1	-	CSAHHFLEQFF
TRBV6-5	TRBJ1-2	-	CASSYVWGAYGYTF
TRBV11-2	TRBJ2-1	-	CASSSGLYNEQFF
TRBV27	TRBJ1-4	-	CASSLGTGEKLFF
TRBV19	TRBJ1-2	-	CASSIGTAPYGYTF
TRBV24-1	TRBJ2-3	TRBD1	CATNPRDRVPATDTQYF
TRBV28	TRBJ1-2	-	CASRRGLSYGYTF
TRBV30	TRBJ2-3	TRBD1	CAWSLTGGADTQYF